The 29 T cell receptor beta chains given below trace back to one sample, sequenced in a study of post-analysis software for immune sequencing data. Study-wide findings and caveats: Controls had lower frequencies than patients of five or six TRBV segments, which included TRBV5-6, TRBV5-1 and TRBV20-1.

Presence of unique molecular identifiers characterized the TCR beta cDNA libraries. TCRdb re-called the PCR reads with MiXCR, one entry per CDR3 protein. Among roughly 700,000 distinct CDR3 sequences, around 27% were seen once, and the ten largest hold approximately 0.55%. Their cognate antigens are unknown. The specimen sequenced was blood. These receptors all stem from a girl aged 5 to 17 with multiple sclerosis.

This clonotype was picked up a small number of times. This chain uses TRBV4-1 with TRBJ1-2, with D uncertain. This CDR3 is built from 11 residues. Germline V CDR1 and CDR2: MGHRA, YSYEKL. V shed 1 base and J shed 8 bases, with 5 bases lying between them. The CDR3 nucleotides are TGCGCCAGCAGCCAAGCTCGGGGCTACACCTTC. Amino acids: CASSQARGYTF.

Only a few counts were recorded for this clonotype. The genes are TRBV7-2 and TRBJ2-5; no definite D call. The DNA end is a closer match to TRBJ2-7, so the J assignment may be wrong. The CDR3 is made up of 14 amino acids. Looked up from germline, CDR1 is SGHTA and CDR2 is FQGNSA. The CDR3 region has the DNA TGTGCCAGCAGCTTAGGACATAAGGACTACGAGCAGTACTTC. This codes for CASSLGHKDYEQYF.

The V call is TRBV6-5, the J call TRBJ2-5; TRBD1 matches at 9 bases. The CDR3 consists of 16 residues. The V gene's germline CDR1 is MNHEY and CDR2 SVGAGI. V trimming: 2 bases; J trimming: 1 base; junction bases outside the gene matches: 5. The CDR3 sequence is CASSYRTGVVQETQYF. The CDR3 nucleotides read TGTGCCAGCAGTTACCGGACAGGGGTCGTCCAAGAGACCCAGTACTTC.

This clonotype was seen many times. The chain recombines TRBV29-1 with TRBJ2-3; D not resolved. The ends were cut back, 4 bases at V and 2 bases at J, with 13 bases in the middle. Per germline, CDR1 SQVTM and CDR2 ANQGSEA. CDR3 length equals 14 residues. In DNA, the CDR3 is TGCAGCGTTGTGTACTACCTTACCACAGATACGCAGTATTTT. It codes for CSVVYYLTTDTQYF.

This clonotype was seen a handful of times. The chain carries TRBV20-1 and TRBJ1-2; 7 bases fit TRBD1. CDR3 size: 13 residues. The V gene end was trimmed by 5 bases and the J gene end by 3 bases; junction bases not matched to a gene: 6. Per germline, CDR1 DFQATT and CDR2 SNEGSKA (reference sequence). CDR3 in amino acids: CSASHRGDYGYTF. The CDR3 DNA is TGCAGTGCTTCCCACAGGGGTGACTATGGCTACACCTTC.

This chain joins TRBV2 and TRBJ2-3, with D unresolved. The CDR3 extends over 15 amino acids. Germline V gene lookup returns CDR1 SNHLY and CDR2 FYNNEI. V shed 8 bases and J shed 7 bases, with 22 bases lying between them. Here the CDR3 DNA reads TGTGCCAGCCTGCTCTCTCCGGGCTTGGGCAATACGCAGTATTTT. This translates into CASLLSPGLGNTQYF. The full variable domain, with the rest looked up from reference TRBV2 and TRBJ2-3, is EPEVTQTPSHQVTQMGQEVILRCVPISNHLYFYWYRQILGQKVEFLVSFYNNEISEKSEIFDDQFSVERPDGSNFTLKIRSTKLEDSAMYFCASLLSPGLGNTQYFGPGTRLTVL.

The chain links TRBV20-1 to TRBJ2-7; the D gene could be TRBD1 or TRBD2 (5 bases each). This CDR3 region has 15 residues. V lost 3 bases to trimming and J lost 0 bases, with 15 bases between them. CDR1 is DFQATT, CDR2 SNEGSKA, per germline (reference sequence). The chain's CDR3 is CSARASGTHSYEQYF. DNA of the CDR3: TGCAGTGCTAGGGCATCCGGGACCCACTCCTACGAGCAGTACTTC.

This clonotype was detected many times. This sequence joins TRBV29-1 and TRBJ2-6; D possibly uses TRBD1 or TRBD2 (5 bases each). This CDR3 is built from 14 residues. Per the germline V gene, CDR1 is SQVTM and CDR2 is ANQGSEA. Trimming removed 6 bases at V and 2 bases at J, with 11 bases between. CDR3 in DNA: TGCAGCGTAGCCGGGACGGCTGGGGCCAACGTCCTGACTTTC. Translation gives CSVAGTAGANVLTF.

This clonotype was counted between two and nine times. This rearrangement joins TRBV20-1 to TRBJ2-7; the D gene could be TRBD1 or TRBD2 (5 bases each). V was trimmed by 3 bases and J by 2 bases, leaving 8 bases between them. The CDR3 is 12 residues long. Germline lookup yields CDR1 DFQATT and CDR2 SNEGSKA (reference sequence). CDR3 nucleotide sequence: TGCAGTGCTAGCAGGGACCCCTACGAGCAGTACTTC. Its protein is CSASRDPYEQYF.

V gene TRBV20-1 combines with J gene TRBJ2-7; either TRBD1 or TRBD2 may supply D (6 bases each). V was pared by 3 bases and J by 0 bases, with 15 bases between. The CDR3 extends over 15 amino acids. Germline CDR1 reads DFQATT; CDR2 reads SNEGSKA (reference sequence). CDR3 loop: CSASRGGRPSYEQYF. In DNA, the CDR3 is TGCAGTGCTAGCAGAGGGGGGCGACCCTCCTACGAGCAGTACTTC.

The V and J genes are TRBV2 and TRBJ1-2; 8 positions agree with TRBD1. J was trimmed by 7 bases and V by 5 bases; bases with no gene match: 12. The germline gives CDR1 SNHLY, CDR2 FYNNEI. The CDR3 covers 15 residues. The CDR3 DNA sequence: TGTGCCAGCAGTACCGGCCCAGCTGACAGGGGTGGCTACACCTTC. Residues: CASSTGPADRGGYTF.

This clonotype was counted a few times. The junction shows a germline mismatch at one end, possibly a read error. The CDR3 sequence is CASSPNGAGSSYNEQFF. The DNA for the CDR3 is TGTGCCAGCAGCCCCAATGGGGCAGGGAGCTCCTACAATGAACAGTTCTTC. The V and J genes are TRBV5-4 and TRBJ2-1; either TRBD1 or TRBD2 may fit D (5 bases each). Germline loops: CDR1 SGHNT, CDR2 YYREEE (reference sequence). The CDR3 is 17 residues long.

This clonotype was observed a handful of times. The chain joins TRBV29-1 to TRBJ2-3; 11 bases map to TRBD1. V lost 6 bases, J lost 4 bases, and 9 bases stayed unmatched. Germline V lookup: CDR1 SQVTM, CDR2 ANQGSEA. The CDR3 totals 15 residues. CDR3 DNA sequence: TGCAGCGTAAAACCGGGACAGGGGGTCCCAGATACGCAGTATTTT. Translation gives CSVKPGQGVPDTQYF.

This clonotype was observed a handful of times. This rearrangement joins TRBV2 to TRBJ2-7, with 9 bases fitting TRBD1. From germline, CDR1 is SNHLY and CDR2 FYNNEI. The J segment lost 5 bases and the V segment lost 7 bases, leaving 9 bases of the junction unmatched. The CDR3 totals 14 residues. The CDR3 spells CASNQDRGRDEQYF. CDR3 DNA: TGTGCCAGCAATCAGGACAGGGGTCGTGACGAGCAGTACTTC. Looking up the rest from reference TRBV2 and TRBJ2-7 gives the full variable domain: EPEVTQTPSHQVTQMGQEVILRCVPISNHLYFYWYRQILGQKVEFLVSFYNNEISEKSEIFDDQFSVERPDGSNFTLKIRSTKLEDSAMYFCASNQDRGRDEQYFGPGTRLTVT.

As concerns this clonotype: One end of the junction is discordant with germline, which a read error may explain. CDR3 coding DNA: TGTGCCTGCAGCCAAGACCCCGGAGAGCAGTTCTTC. This encodes CACSQDPGEQFF. The chain is built from TRBV4-2 and TRBJ2-1; D not resolved. This CDR3 spans 12 amino acids. Germline values: CDR1 LGHNA, CDR2 YNFKEQ.

The CDR3 region is CASSYGTHSYNEQFF. CDR3 in DNA: TGTGCCAGCAGTTACGGGACCCACTCCTACAATGAGCAGTTCTTC. V gene TRBV6-5 combines with J gene TRBJ2-1; D tentatively reads TRBD1 or TRBD2 (5 bases each). CDR1 is MNHEY and CDR2 is SVGAGI in the germline V gene. The CDR3 totals 15 residues. The V end was cut by 2 bases, the J end by 0 bases, with 8 bases between.

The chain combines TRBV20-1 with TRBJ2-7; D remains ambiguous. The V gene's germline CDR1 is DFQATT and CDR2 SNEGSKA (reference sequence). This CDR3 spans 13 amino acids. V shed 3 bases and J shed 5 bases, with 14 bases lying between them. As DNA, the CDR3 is TGCAGTGCTAGGCCCCATCCGTCCGACGAGCAGTACTTC. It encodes CSARPHPSDEQYF.

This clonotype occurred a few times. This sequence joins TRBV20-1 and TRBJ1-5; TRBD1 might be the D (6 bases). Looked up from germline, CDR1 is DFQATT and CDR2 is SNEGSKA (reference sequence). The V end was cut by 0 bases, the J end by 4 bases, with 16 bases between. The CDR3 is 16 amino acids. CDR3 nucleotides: TGCAGTGCTAGAGAGAGGGGGACGGCTAATAATCAGCCCCAGCATTTT. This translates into CSARERGTANNQPQHF.

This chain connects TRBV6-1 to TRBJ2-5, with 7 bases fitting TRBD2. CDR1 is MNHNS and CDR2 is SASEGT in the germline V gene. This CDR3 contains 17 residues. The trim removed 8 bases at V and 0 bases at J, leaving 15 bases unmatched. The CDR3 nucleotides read TGTGCCAGCCGAAGCGGGTCAGCGGGACCGTACCAAGAGACCCAGTACTTC. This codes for CASRSGSAGPYQETQYF.

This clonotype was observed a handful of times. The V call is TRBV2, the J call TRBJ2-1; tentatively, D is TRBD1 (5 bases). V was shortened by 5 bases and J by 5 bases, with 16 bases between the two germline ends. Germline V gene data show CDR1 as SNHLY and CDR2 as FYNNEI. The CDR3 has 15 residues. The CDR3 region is CASSPGKVYHNEQFF. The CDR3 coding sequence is TGTGCCAGCAGTCCAGGGAAGGTTTACCACAATGAGCAGTTCTTC.

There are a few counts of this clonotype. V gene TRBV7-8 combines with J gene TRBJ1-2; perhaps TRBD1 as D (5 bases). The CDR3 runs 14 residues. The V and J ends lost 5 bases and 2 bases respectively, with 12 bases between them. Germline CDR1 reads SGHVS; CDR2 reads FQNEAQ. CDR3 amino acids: CASSKSGGNYGYTF. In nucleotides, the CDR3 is TGTGCCAGCAGCAAGAGTGGGGGGAACTATGGCTACACCTTC.

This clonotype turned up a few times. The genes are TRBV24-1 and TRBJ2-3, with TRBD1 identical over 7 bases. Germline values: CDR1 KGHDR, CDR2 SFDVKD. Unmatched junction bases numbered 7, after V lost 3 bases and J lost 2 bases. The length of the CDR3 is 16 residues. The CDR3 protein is CATSDPRTGVTDTQYF. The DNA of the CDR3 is TGTGCCACCAGTGATCCCCGGACAGGTGTCACAGATACGCAGTATTTT.

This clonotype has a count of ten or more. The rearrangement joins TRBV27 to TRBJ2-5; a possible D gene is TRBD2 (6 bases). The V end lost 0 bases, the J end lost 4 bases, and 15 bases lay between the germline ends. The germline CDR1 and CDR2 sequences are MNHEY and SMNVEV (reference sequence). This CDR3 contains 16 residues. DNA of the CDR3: TGTGCCAGCAGTTTATCGAACGCCGGGAGTGGAGAGACCCAGTACTTC. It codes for CASSLSNAGSGETQYF.

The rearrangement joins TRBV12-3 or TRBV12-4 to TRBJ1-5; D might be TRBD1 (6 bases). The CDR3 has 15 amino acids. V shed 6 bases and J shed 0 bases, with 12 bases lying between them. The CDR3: CASRPGHLSNQPQHF. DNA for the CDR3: TGTGCCAGCAGACCGGGACACCTTAGCAATCAGCCCCAGCATTTT.

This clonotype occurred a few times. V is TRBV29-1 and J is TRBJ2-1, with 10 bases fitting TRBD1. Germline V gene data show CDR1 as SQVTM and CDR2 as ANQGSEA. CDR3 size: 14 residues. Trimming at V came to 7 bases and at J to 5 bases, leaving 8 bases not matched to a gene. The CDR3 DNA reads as TGCAGCGCCCCCCCCGGGACAGGGGACAATGAGCAGTTCTTC. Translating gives CSAPPGTGDNEQFF.

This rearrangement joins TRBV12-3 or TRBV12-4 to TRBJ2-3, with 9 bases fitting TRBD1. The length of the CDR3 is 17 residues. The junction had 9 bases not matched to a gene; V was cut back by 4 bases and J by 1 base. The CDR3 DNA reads TGTGCCAGCAGTTACGCCCAACAGGGGGCCGGCACAGATACGCAGTATTTT. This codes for CASSYAQQGAGTDTQYF.

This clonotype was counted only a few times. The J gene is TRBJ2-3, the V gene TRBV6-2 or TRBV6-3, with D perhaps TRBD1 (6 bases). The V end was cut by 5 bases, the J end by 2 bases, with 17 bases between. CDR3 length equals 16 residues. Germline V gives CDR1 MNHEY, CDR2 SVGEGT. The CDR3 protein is CASSHEQGSSTDTQYF. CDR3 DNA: TGTGCCAGCAGTCACGAACAGGGAAGCTCCACAGATACGCAGTATTTT.

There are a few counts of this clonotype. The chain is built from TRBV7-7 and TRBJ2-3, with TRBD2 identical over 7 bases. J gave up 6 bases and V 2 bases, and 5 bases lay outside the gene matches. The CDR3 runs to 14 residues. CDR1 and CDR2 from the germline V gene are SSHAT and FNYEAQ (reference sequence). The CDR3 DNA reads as TGTGCCAGCAGCTTATTGGGAGGGGCGGATACGCAGTATTTT. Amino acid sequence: CASSLLGGADTQYF.

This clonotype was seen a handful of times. This chain's CDR3 is CSARSGGFTGELFF. CDR3 bases: TGCAGTGCGAGGAGCGGGGGGTTTACCGGGGAGCTGTTTTTT. The chain carries TRBV20-1 and TRBJ2-2; 9 bases are shared with TRBD2. V dropped 6 bases and J dropped 5; count of bases not matched to a gene: 7. CDR3 size: 14 residues. Germline V gene data show CDR1 as DFQATT and CDR2 as SNEGSKA (reference sequence).